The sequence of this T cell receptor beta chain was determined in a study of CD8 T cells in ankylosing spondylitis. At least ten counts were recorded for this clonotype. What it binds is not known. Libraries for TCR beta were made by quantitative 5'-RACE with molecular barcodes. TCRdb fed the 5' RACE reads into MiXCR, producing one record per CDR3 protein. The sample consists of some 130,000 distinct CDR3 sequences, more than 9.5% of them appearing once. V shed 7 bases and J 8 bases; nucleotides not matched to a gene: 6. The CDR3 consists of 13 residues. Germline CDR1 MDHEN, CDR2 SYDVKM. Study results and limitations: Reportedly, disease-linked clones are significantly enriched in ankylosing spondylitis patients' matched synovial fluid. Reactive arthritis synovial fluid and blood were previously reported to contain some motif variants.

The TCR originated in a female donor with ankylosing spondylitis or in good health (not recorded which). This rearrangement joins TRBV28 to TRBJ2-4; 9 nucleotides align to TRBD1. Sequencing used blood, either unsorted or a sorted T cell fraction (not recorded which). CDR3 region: CASTNRGRDIQYF. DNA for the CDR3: TGTGCCAGCACTAACAGGGGGCGCGACATTCAGTACTTC.